This T cell receptor beta chain was observed in a study of cytomegalovirus exposure and HLA in healthy donors. Study-level findings and limits: In vitro checks showed that a few CMV-associated chains really do target CMV antigens. The authors later found HLA-associated TCR beta chains more clonally expanded than equally common others. In a later analysis, a missense DCLRE1C variant was linked to TCR beta V- and J-gene trimming.

To note about this clone: What it binds is not known.

This CDR3 has 15 residues. V was pared by 3 bases and J by 2 bases, with 4 bases of the junction left unmatched. Germline-derived CDR1 and CDR2 are SGHTA and FQGTGA. Use of 60 Vbeta and 13 Jbeta primers characterized the PCR. Clones were sequenced by immunoSEQ multiplex PCR, and TCRdb holds only the in-frame ones, with some missing. Of about 210,000 clones listed, approximately 83% are singletons. At sampling all donors were nominally healthy, likely with unrecorded immune exposures. The sample was PBMCs. The chain carries TRBV7-3 and TRBJ2-3, with 8 bases matching TRBD2. This clonotype was obtained from a woman in her forties or fifties in good health and CMV-seropositive. CDR3 bases: TGTGCCAGCAGCTTTTGGCGGGGGGCCACAGATACGCAGTATTTT. Translating gives CASSFWRGATDTQYF. The whole variable domain, filled in from reference TRBV7-3 and TRBJ2-3, reads GAGVSQTPSNKVTEKGKYVELRCDPISGHTALYWYRQSLGQGPEFLIYFQGTGAADDSGLPNDRFFAVRPEGSVSTLKIQRTERGDSAVYLCASSFWRGATDTQYFGPGTRLTVL.